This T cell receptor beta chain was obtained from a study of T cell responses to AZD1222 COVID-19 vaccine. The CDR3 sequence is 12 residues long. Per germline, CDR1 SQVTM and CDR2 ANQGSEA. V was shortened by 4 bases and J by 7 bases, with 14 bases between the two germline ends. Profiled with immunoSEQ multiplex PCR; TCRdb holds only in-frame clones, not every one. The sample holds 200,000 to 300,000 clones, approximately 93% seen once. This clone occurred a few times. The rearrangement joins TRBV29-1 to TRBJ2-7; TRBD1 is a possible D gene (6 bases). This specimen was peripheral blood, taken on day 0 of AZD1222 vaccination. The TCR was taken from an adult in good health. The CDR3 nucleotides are TGCAGCGTTGGGACAGTATTTGGGGAGCAGTACTTC. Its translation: CSVGTVFGEQYF.